The rows below give T cell receptor beta chains drawn from one sample of a study of shared clonotypes between healthy human individuals. Repertoires were generated with immunoSEQ multiplex PCR, while TCRdb's copy carries only in-frame clones and drops some. The table has 450,000 or so clones, over 60% seen once. The sample taken for sequencing was PBMCs. The receptors stem from a woman aged 35 to 49 in good health. Some clones in this sample may be carry-over from other donors' samples. CDR3s include the opening cysteine and the closing phenylalanine or tryptophan. D genes are given only for firm matches. Some rows mark clone size as missing; the rest say once, few, many or name a class of expanded clone.

cdr3_nt	cdr3_aa	clone_size	v_call	j_call	d_call	cdr3_length
TGCAGTCTCGGATCCATCGACTTC	CSLGSIDF	.	TRBV20-1	TRBJ2-7	.	8
TGTGCCTGGAGCCTCAGGGAGGTTGCTTTCTTT	CAWSLREVAFF	.	TRBV30	TRBJ1-1	.	11
TGTGCCAGCAGTGATGCGTCTGAAGCTTTCTTT	CASSDASEAFF	few	TRBV25-1	TRBJ1-1	.	11
TGTGCCAGCAGCTCCCAGACAGGCGTTTCCTACAATGAGCAGTTCTTC	CASSSQTGVSYNEQFF	once	TRBV7-2	TRBJ2-1	.	16
TGTGCCTGGACCGGGACAGGGGATGAAAAACTGTTTTTT	CAWTGTGDEKLFF	.	TRBV30	TRBJ1-4	TRBD1	13
TGTGCCCCCGAGACCGTCGGGGATACGCAGTATTTT	CAPETVGDTQYF	.	TRBV7-9	TRBJ2-3	.	12
TGTGCCAGCAGCCGCGGACAGGGCTCTGAAGCTTTCTTT	CASSRGQGSEAFF	.	TRBV6-5	TRBJ1-1	TRBD1	13
TGTGTCAGCAGTCGGGACAGCCAAGAGACCCAGTACTTC	CVSSRDSQETQYF	once	TRBV6-5	TRBJ2-5	TRBD1	13
TGTGCCAGCAGCGCACAGGGGGCCAACGTCCTGACTTTC	CASSAQGANVLTF	.	TRBV7-2	TRBJ2-6	.	13
TGTGCCAGCAGCCAACTGGACGGTACTCATACGCAGTATTTT	CASSQLDGTHTQYF	.	TRBV4-2	TRBJ2-3	.	14
TGCAGCGTTGCAAGGGACAGGGATCTCGCTTTCTTT	CSVARDRDLAFF	.	TRBV29-1	TRBJ1-1	TRBD1	12
TGCAGTGCTATCCCCTCCACTGAAGCTTTCTTT	CSAIPSTEAFF	.	TRBV20-1	TRBJ1-1	.	11
TGTGCCAGCCGCTTGGTATACACCGGGGAGCTGTTTTTT	CASRLVYTGELFF	.	TRBV6-5	TRBJ2-2	.	13
TGCAGTGTCCTCGGAGGCGAGCAGTACTTC	CSVLGGEQYF	.	TRBV20-1	TRBJ2-7	.	10
TGCAGCGTTGTGCAGGGGCAAGAGACCCAGTACTTC	CSVVQGQETQYF	.	TRBV29-1	TRBJ2-5	.	12
TGCGCCAGCAGGGGCAACGTCCTGACTTTC	CASRGNVLTF	few	TRBV5-1	TRBJ2-6	.	10
TGTGCCAGCAGAACCACCACCCCAGCGGGCACAGATACGCAGTATTTT	CASRTTTPAGTDTQYF	.	TRBV28	TRBJ2-3	.	16
TGTGCCACGATACCCGGGACAGGGGGCGGAACTAATGAAAAACTGTTTTTT	CATIPGTGGGTNEKLFF	.	TRBV10-3	TRBJ1-4	TRBD1	17
TGTGCCAGCAGTGATACTCGGGCCGGGGAGCTGTTTTTT	CASSDTRAGELFF	.	TRBV6-1	TRBJ2-2	.	13
TGTGCCAGCAGATCGGGACTAGCGGGGAACAATGAGCAGTTCTTC	CASRSGLAGNNEQFF	.	TRBV6-5	TRBJ2-1	TRBD2	15
TGTGCCTGGGGCCTATCTAGCGGGAGGGCCTGGTGGAGAGAGACCCAGTACTTC	CAWGLSSGRAWWRETQYF	many	TRBV30	TRBJ2-5	TRBD2	18
TGTGCCTGGAGAGGGGAGGGACTAGCGGGAGAGGGGAACTACGAGCAGTACTTC	CAWRGEGLAGEGNYEQYF	once	TRBV30	TRBJ2-7	TRBD2	18
TGTGCCAGCAGTTACGGTACAGCCCACTACGAGCAGTACTTC	CASSYGTAHYEQYF	.	TRBV6-5	TRBJ2-7	.	14
TGTGCCAGCAGTTTAAGGTCGCTAGCGGTCTACAATGAGCAGTTCTTC	CASSLRSLAVYNEQFF	.	TRBV27	TRBJ2-1	TRBD2	16
TGTGCCAGCAGACTAGCGGCTTTTAGCTCCTACAATGAGCAGTTCTTC	CASRLAAFSSYNEQFF	.	TRBV2	TRBJ2-1	TRBD2	16
TGCGCCAGCAGCCTACACCTCTCTGGAAACACCATATATTTT	CASSLHLSGNTIYF	.	TRBV10-2	TRBJ1-3	.	14
TGTGCCAGTAGTACCGGGAACTCGGGTCAGCCCCAGCATTTT	CASSTGNSGQPQHF	.	TRBV19	TRBJ1-5	.	14
TGTGCCTGGAGGTTCCGGGGGGGAGGTTACGAGCAGTACTTC	CAWRFRGGGYEQYF	.	TRBV30	TRBJ2-7	TRBD2	14
TGTGTCACCAGCAGAGGCCGTCTTCTGGGCGGCAATCAGCCCCAGCATTTT	CVTSRGRLLGGNQPQHF	.	TRBV15	TRBJ1-5	.	17
TGCGCCAGCAGCGTACCGGCGGGTGATACGCAGTATTTC	CASSVPAGDTQYF	.	TRBV5-1	TRBJ2-3	.	13
TGCGCCAGCAGCCCGGACAGGGCGACTAATGAAAAACTGTTTTTT	CASSPDRATNEKLFF	.	TRBV5-1	TRBJ1-4	TRBD1	15
TGCAGCGTTGGCCGGACAGGACTAAGCACAGATACGCAGTATTTT	CSVGRTGLSTDTQYF	.	TRBV29-1	TRBJ2-3	.	15
TGTGCCAGCAGCCAAGAAGCGAGCGGCAGCAATGAGCAGTTCTTC	CASSQEASGSNEQFF	few	TRBV4-2	TRBJ2-1	.	15
TGTGCCAGCAGCCCCCCCCTAGGGAACACTGAAGCTTTCTTT	CASSPPLGNTEAFF	few	TRBV5-4	TRBJ1-1	.	14
TGCAGCGTTGAAGATCAGGGATATGGCTACACCTTC	CSVEDQGYGYTF	few	TRBV29-1	TRBJ1-2	.	12
TGTGCCAGTAGTATAGCGAGGCAGGTCAATCAGCCCCAGCATTTT	CASSIARQVNQPQHF	.	TRBV19	TRBJ1-5	.	15
TGTGCCAGTAGTAAGGGACAGTTCTACGAGCAGTACTTC	CASSKGQFYEQYF	few	TRBV19	TRBJ2-7	TRBD1	13
TGTGCCAGCAGTCCACCGGGACGGTACTATGGCTACACCTTC	CASSPPGRYYGYTF	.	TRBV28	TRBJ1-2	.	14
TGCGCCAGCAGCTTGGTCCCTAGCGGGGGGCCCGAGCAGTTCTTC	CASSLVPSGGPEQFF	.	TRBV5-1	TRBJ2-1	TRBD2	15
TGTGCCAGTAGTACCACAGGGGGGTTCGATTCTGGAAACACCATATATTTT	CASSTTGGFDSGNTIYF	.	TRBV19	TRBJ1-3	TRBD1	17
TGCAGCTTGTCGAGGGATGGCTATACCTTC	CSLSRDGYTF	few	TRBV29-1	TRBJ1-2	.	10
TGTGCCAGCAGCAGCCCGACAGTGAAGTACGAGCAGTACTTC	CASSSPTVKYEQYF	.	TRBV7-9	TRBJ2-7	.	14
TGTGCCAGCATGACCCTTGGGGGTATGAACACTGAAGCTTTCTTT	CASMTLGGMNTEAFF	.	TRBV28	TRBJ1-1	.	15
TGTGCCAGTAGCAAAGGAAGGACGGATAACAACTATGGCTACACCTTC	CASSKGRTDNNYGYTF	once	TRBV19	TRBJ1-2	.	16
TGTGCCAGCAGCCCCTCATGGGCCGGGACCACTAATGAAAAACTGTTTTTT	CASSPSWAGTTNEKLFF	few	TRBV7-9	TRBJ1-4	.	17
TGTGCCAGCAGCTTTGTGACAAAGGCCTACGAGCAGTACTTC	CASSFVTKAYEQYF	.	TRBV11-2	TRBJ2-7	.	14
TGTGCCAGCAGTGATTTAGCAGGGATCGGCTACACCTTC	CASSDLAGIGYTF	.	TRBV6-1	TRBJ1-2	.	13
TGTGCCAGCAGCGTATTGGGGATCGAAGGAGAGACCCAGTACTTC	CASSVLGIEGETQYF	.	TRBV9	TRBJ2-5	.	15
TGCGCCAGCAGCCAAGAGTGGCAATGGTATGGAAACACCATATATTTT	CASSQEWQWYGNTIYF	.	TRBV4-1	TRBJ1-3	.	16
TGTGCCAGCAGTTTCAACACTGAAGCTTTCTTT	CASSFNTEAFF	.	TRBV2	TRBJ1-1	.	11
TGTGCCAGCAGACAGGGAATCTACGAGCAGTACTTC	CASRQGIYEQYF	.	TRBV6-6	TRBJ2-7	.	12
TGTGCCGCCCGAGGGAGGGAAATAGCCAAAAACATTCAGTACTTC	CAARGREIAKNIQYF	.	TRBV6-6	TRBJ2-4	TRBD2	15
TGTGCCAGCAGCACCTCCCCTGGGGTCTCTGGAAACACCATATATTTT	CASSTSPGVSGNTIYF	.	TRBV7-6	TRBJ1-3	.	16
TGCGCCAGCAGCCTATCGGGACAGCCAGTCCAAGGCTACACCTTC	CASSLSGQPVQGYTF	.	TRBV5-1	TRBJ1-2	TRBD1	15
TGTGCCAGCAGCCAAGTTGCTAGCGTGGTACCCGGGGAGCTGTTTTTT	CASSQVASVVPGELFF	.	TRBV14	TRBJ2-2	.	16
TGTGCCAGCAGCCTGGAGGGCCCTTCTATTCAGTACTTC	CASSLEGPSIQYF	.	TRBV14	TRBJ2-4	.	13
TGTGCCAGCAGTCTCTCCCACAGGGGAGGCGACTATGGCTACACCTTC	CASSLSHRGGDYGYTF	.	TRBV27	TRBJ1-2	TRBD1	16
TGTGCCAGCAGTTTATCTTCAGGCCGAACCTACGAGCAGTACTTC	CASSLSSGRTYEQYF	once	TRBV27	TRBJ2-7	.	15
TGTGCCAGCAGTGATAGGGGGACGGGTGGCTCCTACAATGAGCAGTTCTTC	CASSDRGTGGSYNEQFF	once	TRBV6-1	TRBJ2-1	.	17
TGCAGCGCCGGGACCAACTATGGCTACACCTTC	CSAGTNYGYTF	.	TRBV29-1	TRBJ1-2	.	11